A single sample gave rise to the 25 T cell receptor beta chains below, sequenced in a study of cytomegalovirus exposure and HLA in healthy donors. The PCR contained 60 Vbeta and 13 Jbeta primers. Clones were sequenced by immunoSEQ multiplex PCR, and TCRdb holds only the in-frame ones, with some missing. The sample gives about 90,000 clones, 78% of which show up once; 3.5% to 5.5% is in the top ten. Sample: PBMCs. The receptors come from a woman between 35 and 50 years old in good health and CMV-seropositive.

The V and J genes are TRBV29-1 and TRBJ1-2; TRBD1 is a possible D gene (6 bases). Trimming took 5 bases from V and 8 from J, leaving 21 bases between them. There are 14 residues in the CDR3. Per the germline V gene, CDR1 is SQVTM and CDR2 is ANQGSEA. As DNA, the CDR3 is TGCAGCGTTTCCCGGGACAACCTATTAGGGGGCTACACCTTC. Protein: CSVSRDNLLGGYTF.

The chain links TRBV7-2 to TRBJ1-3; tentatively, D is TRBD1 (6 bases). The CDR3 is 15 residues long. Trimming took off 5 bases at V and 2 bases at J, with 13 bases between the two ends. Per the germline V gene, CDR1 is SGHTA and CDR2 is FQGNSA. The CDR3 sequence: CASSPFTGTGNTIYF. The CDR3 DNA follows: TGTGCCAGCAGCCCCTTTACAGGGACTGGAAACACCATATATTTT.

The chain is built from TRBV9 and TRBJ2-1; 8 bases map to TRBD2. Germline V gene data show CDR1 as SGDLS and CDR2 as YYNGEE. This CDR3 contains 15 residues. With V trimmed by 2 bases and J by 5 bases, 6 bases remained unmatched. In DNA, the CDR3 is TGTGCCAGCAGCGTTAGCGGGAACTCTAACAATGAGCAGTTCTTC. Its translation: CASSVSGNSNNEQFF. Supplemented by reference TRBV9 and TRBJ2-1, the full variable domain reads DSGVTQTPKHLITATGQRVTLRCSPRSGDLSVYWYQQSLDQGLQFLIQYYNGEERAKGNILERFSAQQFPDLHSELNLSSLELGDSALYFCASSVSGNSNNEQFFGPGTRLTVL.

The chain combines TRBV5-6 with TRBJ1-4, with D possibly TRBD1 on 5 matching bases. Germline values: CDR1 SGHDT, CDR2 YYEEEE. Trimming removed 0 bases from V and 7 bases from J, with 16 bases in between. The CDR3 extends over 16 amino acids. CDR3 in amino acids: CASSLDRAPGGEKLFF. CDR3 DNA sequence: TGTGCCAGCAGCTTGGACCGGGCCCCGGGGGGTGAAAAACTGTTTTTT.

The chain carries TRBV18 and TRBJ2-5; D is possibly TRBD2 (7 bases). The CDR3 is 17 residues long. Trimming shortened V by 1 base and J by 0 bases, and 15 bases separated the two germline ends. Germline loops: CDR1 KGHSH, CDR2 LQKENI. CDR3: CASSPRGGVTNQETQYF. The CDR3 DNA is TGTGCCAGCTCACCACGGGGGGGCGTTACAAACCAAGAGACCCAGTACTTC.

The CDR3 is CATLRGNTEAFF. The CDR3 nucleotides are TGTGCCACCCTGCGGGGGAACACTGAAGCTTTCTTT. This chain uses TRBV7-9 with TRBJ1-1; D ambiguous. The ends were cut back, 10 bases at V and 1 base at J, with 10 bases in the middle. The germline CDR1 and CDR2 sequences are SEHNR and FQNEAQ (reference sequence). This CDR3 is built from 12 residues.

V and J are TRBV10-2 and TRBJ2-7; possibly TRBD2 for D (7 bases). V was clipped by 9 bases and J by 3 bases, with 18 bases between them. The CDR3 loop spans 14 amino acids. In germline, CDR1 is WSHSY, CDR2 SAAADI. In DNA form, the CDR3 reads TGCGCCAGTCAACGCGGGGGCCGAAACTACGAGCAGTACTTC. Its protein is CASQRGGRNYEQYF.

This clone showed up just once. Here the CDR3 reads CASSFTGLETYEQYF. The CDR3 DNA is TGTGCCAGCAGTTTTACAGGGTTGGAAACCTACGAGCAGTACTTC. V and J are TRBV6-5 and TRBJ2-7, with TRBD1 as a possible D gene (6 bases). Trimming removed 4 bases at V and 2 bases at J, with 15 bases between. Germline CDR1 MNHEY, CDR2 SVGAGI. CDR3 length: 15 amino acids.

This clone was counted only a few times. The chain links TRBV20-1 to TRBJ2-7; D unclear. Trimming shortened V by 3 bases and J by 4 bases, and 7 bases separated the two germline ends. Germline values: CDR1 DFQATT, CDR2 SNEGSKA (reference sequence). This CDR3 region has 11 residues. This chain's CDR3 is CSARQIYEQYF. CDR3 bases: TGCAGTGCTAGGCAGATATACGAGCAGTACTTC.

The rearrangement uses TRBV12-5 and TRBJ2-1, with 7 bases that match TRBD2. The CDR3 spans 15 residues. V was clipped by 2 bases and J by 8 bases; unmatched bases: 9. CDR1 and CDR2 (germline): LGHNT, FRNRAP. The CDR3 protein is CASGLSSGISDEQFF. The CDR3, as DNA: TGTGCTAGTGGTTTGTCGAGCGGGATTTCTGATGAGCAGTTCTTC.

The rearrangement uses TRBV14 and TRBJ1-2; TRBD1 matches at 7 bases. Germline assignment: CDR1 SGHDN and CDR2 FVKESK. The ends lost 4 bases at V and 4 bases at J; junction bases unmatched: 6. The CDR3 totals 14 residues. CDR3 DNA: TGTGCCAGCAGCCCCCCAGGGGGGTTCTATGGCTACACCTTC. Protein: CASSPPGGFYGYTF. The variable domain in full, completed from reference TRBV14 and TRBJ1-2, reads EAGVTQFPSHSVIEKGQTVTLRCDPISGHDNLYWYRRVMGKEIKFLLHFVKESKQDESGMPNNRFLAERTGGTYSTLKVQPAELEDSGVYFCASSPPGGFYGYTFGSGTRLTVV.

The count of this clone is one. This same CDR3 is encoded by further DNA sequences in the sample. This chain joins TRBV2 and TRBJ2-5; unclear D gene. The V and J ends lost 3 bases and 3 bases respectively, with 5 bases between them. The CDR3 length is 12 residues. The germline CDR1 and CDR2 sequences are SNHLY and FYNNEI. The CDR3 here is CASSEAEETQYF. CDR3 nucleotide sequence: TGTGCCAGCAGTGAGGCCGAAGAGACCCAGTACTTC.

V is TRBV6-5 and J is TRBJ2-3, with D tentatively TRBD2 (6 bases). Trimming cost V 1 base and J 4 bases, with 12 bases left between them. The germline V gene has CDR1 MNHEY and CDR2 SVGAGI. The CDR3 consists of 15 residues. The DNA for the CDR3 is TGTGCCAGCAGTTACTTAAGTGGGGAGGCAGATACGCAGTATTTT. Its translation is CASSYLSGEADTQYF.

The chain uses TRBV10-3 and TRBJ2-7, with 9 bases aligning to TRBD1. The germline gives CDR1 ENHRY, CDR2 SYGVKD. The length of the CDR3 is 13 residues. Losses at the gene ends were 2 bases for V and 5 bases for J; bases not matched to a gene: 1. The CDR3 loop reads CAISETGGDEQYF. CDR3 nucleotide sequence: TGTGCCATCAGTGAGACAGGGGGCGACGAGCAGTACTTC.

The chain couples TRBV4-2 to TRBJ2-1, with D unclear. V gave up 4 bases and J gave up 0 bases, with 13 bases separating them. Germline values: CDR1 LGHNA, CDR2 YNFKEQ. The CDR3 is 16 residues long. CDR3 residues: CASSRALSSSYNEQFF. The CDR3 DNA reads TGTGCCAGCAGCCGAGCACTCTCAAGCTCCTACAATGAGCAGTTCTTC.

This chain uses TRBV11-2 with TRBJ2-5; 10 bases match TRBD2. Germline V lookup: CDR1 SGHAT, CDR2 FQNNGV. V shed 3 bases and J 4 bases; nucleotides not matched to a gene: 8. The CDR3 has 16 amino acids. The CDR3 sequence is CASSLQLAGDGETQYF. The CDR3 nucleotides read TGTGCCAGCAGCTTGCAGCTAGCGGGAGACGGAGAGACCCAGTACTTC.

This chain uses TRBV28 with TRBJ2-5, with 10 nucleotides matching TRBD1. The J call may be faulty, since TRBJ2-7 better matches the DNA end. The CDR3 has 14 amino acids. Germline assignment: CDR1 MDHEN and CDR2 SYDVKM. The DNA of the CDR3 is TGTGCCAGCAGTTTCCCGGGACAGGGGAACGAGCAGTACTTC. Residues: CASSFPGQGNEQYF.

The chain is built from TRBV28 and TRBJ2-5, with a tentative D call TRBD2 (6 bases). The CDR3 extends over 14 amino acids. Germline-derived CDR1 and CDR2 are MDHEN and SYDVKM. V shed 3 bases and J shed 4 bases, with 12 bases lying between them. Here the CDR3 reads CASSLVSGAETQYF. The CDR3 coding sequence is TGTGCCAGCAGTTTGGTTAGCGGTGCAGAGACCCAGTACTTC.

CDR3: CASSPTGDTGELFF. The DNA of the CDR3 is TGTGCCAGCAGTCCTACAGGGGACACCGGGGAGCTGTTTTTT. The V and J genes are TRBV6-5 and TRBJ2-2, with 7 nucleotides matching TRBD1. Germline lookup yields CDR1 MNHEY and CDR2 SVGAGI. CDR3 length equals 14 residues. Losses at the gene ends were 5 bases for V and 3 bases for J; bases not matched to a gene: 3.

This clone was seen only once. V is TRBV6-6 and J is TRBJ1-2, with a possible D match to TRBD1 (6 bases). V was cut by 6 bases and J by 4 bases, with 15 bases left in between. CDR1 is MNHNY and CDR2 is SVGAGI in the germline V gene (reference sequence). The CDR3 runs 14 residues. CDR3 DNA: TGTGCCAGCAGCCAACAGGGATCTGGCTATGGCTACACCTTC. As protein: CASSQQGSGYGYTF.

This clone has a handful of counts. The chain carries TRBV5-4 and TRBJ1-3; 7 nucleotides align to TRBD1. The V and J ends lost 7 bases and 3 bases, in that order; junction bases with no gene match: 13. Per germline, CDR1 SGHNT and CDR2 YYREEE (reference sequence). The CDR3 consists of 16 residues. The CDR3 sequence is CASGDYDRVGGNTIYF. The CDR3 bases are TGTGCCAGCGGGGATTACGACAGGGTGGGTGGAAACACCATATATTTT.

V gene TRBV19 combines with J gene TRBJ2-3, with 8 bases identical to TRBD1. This CDR3 spans 15 amino acids. Germline V gene data show CDR1 as LNHDA and CDR2 as SQIVND (reference sequence). With 1 base clipped from V and 3 bases from J, the junction kept 3 bases outside the gene matches. The CDR3 region is CASSIGQGITDTQYF. The CDR3 DNA sequence: TGTGCCAGTAGTATAGGACAGGGGATAACAGATACGCAGTATTTT.

The chain uses TRBV7-9 and TRBJ2-7; 7 bases line up with TRBD1. Unmatched junction bases numbered 9, after V lost 5 bases and J lost 5 bases. CDR1 and CDR2 (germline): SEHNR, FQNEAQ (reference sequence). This CDR3 is built from 14 residues. In DNA form, the CDR3 reads TGTGCCAGCAGCAAGGAGACAGGGTCCCACGAGCAGTACTTC. Protein product: CASSKETGSHEQYF.

This rearrangement joins TRBV5-1 to TRBJ1-1, with 8 bases aligning to TRBD1. This CDR3 spans 16 amino acids. The J segment lost 5 bases and the V segment lost 0 bases, leaving 9 bases of the junction unmatched. CDR1 and CDR2 (germline): SGHRS, YFSETQ. The CDR3 loop is CASSLESAGGATEAFF. CDR3 sequence (DNA): TGCGCCAGCAGCTTGGAATCCGCAGGGGGCGCGACTGAAGCTTTCTTT.

The chain combines TRBV19 with TRBJ2-3; possibly TRBD2 for D (5 bases). There are 15 residues in the CDR3. V was pared by 3 bases and J by 7 bases, with 17 bases between. Per germline, CDR1 LNHDA and CDR2 SQIVND (reference sequence). CDR3 in DNA: TGTGCCAGTAGTATTAGTCTTGGGTCGGGGAATACGCAGTATTTT. Translated, it gives CASSISLGSGNTQYF.